These T cell receptor beta chains were read from a single sample in a study of T-cell reconstitution after alpha-beta-depleted transplantation in children. A single record per CDR3 protein comes from TCRdb applying MiXCR to the PCR reads. The table lists approximately 350,000 distinct CDR3 sequences, approximately 12% of them singletons. Material: PBMCs, obtained from the stem cell graft. Receptor source: a human donor who donated a stem cell graft to a child with Fanconi anemia. CDR3s include the opening cysteine and the closing phenylalanine or tryptophan. The D gene is left open where the match is weak. Only some rows state a clone size, as once, few, many or a class for expanded clones.

D gene,clone size,J gene,V gene,CDR3 protein,CDR3 DNA
TRBD1,many,TRBJ2-2,TRBV5-1,CASLGQGANTGELFF,TGCGCCAGCCTTGGACAGGGAGCGAACACCGGGGAGCTGTTTTTT
.,many,TRBJ1-5,TRBV12-3/TRBV12-4,CASSLKDQPQHF,TGTGCCAGCAGCCTCAAGGATCAGCCCCAGCATTTT
.,.,TRBJ1-1,TRBV29-1,CSVHRSREAFF,TGCAGCGTTCATCGATCACGGGAAGCTTTCTTT
TRBD1,many,TRBJ1-5,TRBV24-1,CAAGTGGSGNQPQHF,TGTGCCGCCGGGACAGGGGGCTCGGGAAATCAGCCCCAGCATTTT
TRBD2,.,TRBJ2-3,TRBV7-9,CASSLLAGAGTDTQYF,TGTGCCAGCAGCTTATTAGCGGGGGCTGGCACAGATACGCAGTATTTT
TRBD1,.,TRBJ2-3,TRBV10-2,CASSANPTGSSTDTQYF,TGCGCCAGCAGTGCAAATCCGACAGGGTCCAGCACAGATACGCAGTATTTT
TRBD1,few,TRBJ1-5,TRBV28,CASTSPGTGFGNQPQHF,TGTGCCAGCACTTCCCCCGGGACAGGGTTTGGCAATCAGCCCCAGCATTTT
.,few,TRBJ2-1,TRBV7-3,CASSLDRTAYNEQFF,TGTGCCAGCAGCCTGGACCGGACAGCCTACAATGAGCAGTTCTTC
TRBD1,few,TRBJ1-1,TRBV20-1,CSASSEGAGTEAFF,TGCAGTGCTAGCTCGGAGGGGGCCGGGACTGAAGCTTTCTTT
TRBD1,.,TRBJ2-3,TRBV18,CASSSGQGEPDTQYF,TGTGCCAGCTCATCCGGACAGGGGGAACCGGATACGCAGTATTTT
.,few,TRBJ2-7,TRBV27,CASRRTTGSYEQYF,TGTGCCAGCAGACGAACGACAGGCTCCTACGAGCAGTACTTC
.,.,TRBJ1-6,TRBV3-1,CASSPRGGGSPLHF,TGTGCCAGCAGCCCCAGGGGCGGAGGATCACCCCTCCACTTT
.,few,TRBJ1-2,TRBV20-1,CSARARQEYYGYTF,TGCAGTGCTAGAGCGAGACAGGAGTACTATGGCTACACCTTC
.,many,TRBJ2-3,TRBV6-4,CASSEQISSTDTQYF,TGTGCCAGCAGCGAACAGATTTCTAGCACAGATACGCAGTATTTT
.,few,TRBJ2-1,TRBV7-2,CASSLSATFTGNEQFF,TGTGCCAGCAGCTTATCCGCCACATTCACTGGGAATGAGCAGTTCTTC
.,few,TRBJ1-5,TRBV6-2/TRBV6-3,CASRPPGTHLEPQHF,TGTGCCAGCAGACCTCCGGGGACACACTTAGAGCCCCAGCATTTT
TRBD2,.,TRBJ2-1,TRBV6-4,CASSVLAGNEQFF,TGTGCCAGCAGTGTACTAGCGGGGAATGAGCAGTTCTTC
TRBD1,.,TRBJ2-1,TRBV20-1,CGTDLWTGTSSRQFF,TGCGGAACTGATCTGTGGACAGGGACTTCCTCGAGGCAGTTCTTC
TRBD1,few,TRBJ2-3,TRBV5-6,CASRGDSLHGGTQYF,TGTGCCAGCAGAGGGGACAGCCTCCATGGAGGTACGCAGTATTTT
TRBD1,.,TRBJ2-6,TRBV14,CASSHSSTGWLSGANVLTF,TGTGCCAGCAGCCACTCCTCGACAGGGTGGCTCTCTGGGGCCAACGTCCTGACTTTC
.,many,TRBJ2-1,TRBV5-1,CASSLVVGNEQFF,TGCGCCAGCAGCTTGGTCGTTGGAAATGAGCAGTTCTTC
.,many,TRBJ1-1,TRBV20-1,CSARGSSTEAFF,TGCAGTGCTAGGGGCTCCTCCACTGAAGCTTTCTTT
TRBD1,few,TRBJ1-4,TRBV12-3/TRBV12-4,CASSRTGRNEKLFF,TGTGCCAGCAGTAGGACAGGGAGGAATGAAAAACTGTTTTTT
.,many,TRBJ2-3,TRBV7-7,CASSYLGSTDTQYF,TGTGCCAGCAGTTACCTTGGAAGCACAGATACGCAGTATTTT
.,many,TRBJ1-4,TRBV20-1,CSASRGGPEKLFF,TGCAGTGCTAGTCGCGGGGGCCCTGAAAAACTGTTTTTT
.,few,TRBJ1-5,TRBV6-2/TRBV6-3,CASSPRQVLGTQHF,TGTGCCAGCAGCCCTCGACAGGTCTTGGGGACCCAGCATTTT
.,many,TRBJ1-5,TRBV5-5,CASSLGGYSQPQHF,TGTGCCAGCAGCTTGGGGGGGTACTCTCAGCCCCAGCATTTT
.,many,TRBJ2-3,TRBV5-1,CASSLWQTDTQYF,TGCGCCAGCAGCTTATGGCAAACAGATACGCAGTATTTT
.,few,TRBJ1-2,TRBV10-2,CATGADLLYGYTF,TGCGCCACCGGAGCAGATCTCCTCTATGGCTACACCTTC
.,many,TRBJ2-7,TRBV4-3,CASSQDAGDYEQYF,TGCGCCAGCAGCCAAGATGCAGGGGACTACGAGCAGTACTTC
.,.,TRBJ2-1,TRBV3-1,CASSQNLYNEQFF,TGTGCCAGCAGCCAAAACCTATACAATGAGCAGTTCTTC
.,many,TRBJ2-2,TRBV9,CASSESTGFTGELFF,TGTGCCAGCAGCGAGTCTACAGGGTTCACCGGGGAGCTGTTTTTT
.,many,TRBJ2-7,TRBV9,CASSVGAAFYEQYF,TGTGCCAGCAGCGTAGGGGCAGCATTTTACGAGCAGTACTTC
.,few,TRBJ1-6,TRBV18,CASSIGHLNSPLHF,TGTGCCAGCTCAATAGGACACCTGAATTCACCCCTCCACTTT
.,few,TRBJ1-2,TRBV4-3,CASSRDPGYGYTF,TGCGCCAGCAGCCGAGATCCGGGCTATGGCTACACCTTC
TRBD2,few,TRBJ2-5,TRBV10-1,CASSVRTSGGLSSQYF,TGCGCCAGCAGTGTACGGACTAGCGGGGGCCTATCATCCCAGTACTTC
TRBD2,many,TRBJ2-1,TRBV24-1,CATSDFRGGTGNEQFF,TGTGCCACCAGTGATTTTCGCGGGGGGACCGGCAATGAGCAGTTCTTC
.,many,TRBJ1-3,TRBV7-2,CASSLAGGNTIYF,TGTGCCAGCAGCTTAGCCGGGGGAAACACCATATATTTT
TRBD1,many,TRBJ2-2,TRBV20-1,CSATGTGGFTGELFF,TGCAGTGCAACCGGGACAGGGGGCTTCACCGGGGAGCTGTTTTTT
TRBD1,.,TRBJ2-3,TRBV11-2,CASSFGTGYADTQYF,TGTGCCAGCAGCTTCGGGACAGGGTACGCAGATACGCAGTATTTT
TRBD1,.,TRBJ2-2,TRBV19,CASSIGPGQGWAGELFF,TGTGCCAGTAGTATTGGGCCGGGACAGGGTTGGGCCGGGGAGCTGTTTTTT
.,many,TRBJ2-1,TRBV10-3,CAIASDKSYNEQFF,TGTGCCATCGCCTCCGACAAGAGTTACAATGAGCAGTTCTTC
.,.,TRBJ1-2,TRBV5-1,CASSLASTANYGYTF,TGCGCCAGCAGCTTGGCATCCACAGCTAACTATGGCTACACCTTC
.,few,TRBJ1-4,TRBV28,CASSLIPTEKLFF,TGTGCCAGCAGTTTAATCCCAACGGAAAAACTGTTTTTT
.,.,TRBJ1-1,TRBV20-1,CSARPQVRNTEAFF,TGCAGTGCTAGACCACAAGTCCGGAACACTGAAGCTTTCTTT
.,.,TRBJ1-2,TRBV6-1,CASRQGHDYGYTF,TGTGCCAGCAGACAGGGACATGACTATGGCTACACCTTC
.,many,TRBJ2-3,TRBV5-1,CASSLAGITDTQYF,TGCGCCAGCAGCTTGGCGGGTATCACAGATACGCAGTATTTT
.,few,TRBJ2-5,TRBV7-9,CASTDPWDVQETQYF,TGTGCCAGCACCGACCCCTGGGACGTCCAAGAGACCCAGTACTTC
TRBD1,few,TRBJ2-2,TRBV10-3,CAISSTGGPTGELFF,TGTGCCATCAGTTCGACAGGGGGTCCCACCGGGGAGCTGTTTTTT
TRBD2,few,TRBJ2-3,TRBV30,CAWSNLAGVGTDTQYF,TGTGCCTGGAGTAATCTAGCGGGGGTAGGCACAGATACGCAGTATTTT
.,.,TRBJ2-6,TRBV5-1,CASSSRPGRANVLTF,TGCGCCAGCAGCTCCCGACCCGGCCGGGCCAACGTCCTGACTTTC
.,.,TRBJ1-2,TRBV6-2/TRBV6-3,CASQDRYGYTF,TGTGCCAGCCAAGACAGGTACGGCTACACCTTC
.,many,TRBJ2-1,TRBV6-2/TRBV6-3,CASSPLLKGEQFF,TGTGCCAGCAGTCCCCTTCTGAAGGGTGAGCAGTTCTTC
.,few,TRBJ1-2,TRBV15,CATSRESYGYTF,TGTGCCACCAGCAGAGAGTCCTATGGCTACACCTTC
.,many,TRBJ1-1,TRBV27,CASSFGRYTEAFF,TGTGCCAGCAGTTTTGGCAGATACACTGAAGCTTTCTTT